The 4 T cell receptor beta chains reported below all come from one sample, sequenced in a study of T cells after posttransplantation cyclophosphamide. Some clones are missing from TCRdb's copy, which holds only in-frame ones; the method was immunoSEQ multiplex PCR. The sample yields around 2,800 clones, without any singletons. Treatment was busulfan-fludarabine conditioning, a marrow graft, and cyclophosphamide on days +3 and +4. Specimen: PBMCs, collected 30 days after allogeneic stem cell transplant with posttransplant cyclophosphamide. The receptors originated from a female patient between 55 and 75 years old who received an allogeneic stem cell transplant from an unrelated donor, was CMV-positive, and had acute GVHD only. Some of the T cells may derive from the graft donor.

This clone was observed many times. V gene TRBV24-1 combines with J gene TRBJ2-2; TRBD1 aligns across 9 bases. The CDR3 is 16 residues long. The junction had 9 bases not matched to a gene; V was cut back by 7 bases and J by 4 bases. CDR1 KGHDR and CDR2 SFDVKD come from the germline V gene. CDR3 residues: CATSYSGTGFTGELFF. CDR3 in DNA: TGTGCCACCAGCTACTCCGGGACAGGGTTCACCGGGGAGCTGTTTTTT.

The sample holds many counts of this clone. The chain recombines TRBV5-6 with TRBJ1-2, with a possible D match to TRBD1 (6 bases). Germline values: CDR1 SGHDT, CDR2 YYEEEE. V lost 3 bases and J lost 5, with 20 bases in between. CDR3 length: 16 amino acids. CDR3 sequence (DNA): TGTGCCAGCAGCTGGATTAGGACAGATCGCAGATATGGCTACACCTTC. Its protein is CASSWIRTDRRYGYTF.

This clone has a count of ten or more. This chain connects TRBV11-1 to TRBJ2-2; no clear D gene. Germline V gene data show CDR1 as SGHAT and CDR2 as FQDESV (reference sequence). V gave up 2 bases and J gave up 6 bases, with 10 bases separating them. The CDR3 contains 14 residues. The CDR3 protein is CASSLSARAGELFF. CDR3 sequence (DNA): TGTGCCAGCAGCTTATCGGCCCGGGCCGGGGAGCTGTTTTTT.

This clone was recorded at least ten times. V and J are TRBV9 and TRBJ2-7; maybe TRBD1 (6 bases). CDR3 length: 14 amino acids. Germline CDR1 is SGDLS and CDR2 is YYNGEE. The germline V and J ends were trimmed by 3 bases and 0 bases, with 10 bases remaining between them. CDR3 bases: TGTGCCAGCAGCGGCCGGGACACCTCCTACGAGCAGTACTTC. Translated, it gives CASSGRDTSYEQYF.